This TCR beta chain appears in the sequencing data of a study of cytomegalovirus exposure and HLA in healthy donors. Study results and limitations: Investigators reported some 150 TCR beta chains as tied to cytomegalovirus. That first-cohort TCR clusters tended to co-occur in the 95 to 150 validation repertoires was found in a later analysis. In vitro confirmation showed three CMV-associated chains to be CMV antigen specific.

Libraries were prepared by immunoSEQ multiplex PCR; TCRdb keeps only in-frame clonotypes and omits some of them. The sample yields 150,000 to 200,000 clones, about nine tenths seen once. Trimming left V 5 bases short and J 7 bases short, with 20 bases between. This CDR3 has 15 amino acids. Per the germline V gene, CDR1 is MDHEN and CDR2 is SYDVKM. Note on this clone: The antigen remains undetermined.

V is TRBV28 and J is TRBJ1-2; D might be TRBD1 (6 bases). Sequenced sample: PBMCs. This sequence was found in a man younger than 35 in good health and CMV-seropositive. This CDR3 is CASSLDTDRLGGYTF. The CDR3 DNA follows: TGTGCCAGCAGTCTGGACACCGACAGGCTGGGTGGCTACACCTTC.